The next 25 T cell receptor beta chains were all read from a single sample in a study of blood T cell repertoires in COVID-19. Libraries were prepared by immunoSEQ multiplex PCR; TCRdb keeps only in-frame clonotypes and omits some of them. The data show 70,000 or so clones, with roughly 80% seen just once and approximately 15% held by the top ten. Sequencing used peripheral blood. The receptors were gathered from a man aged 55 to 70 with acute or convalescent COVID-19.

The V and J genes are TRBV19 and TRBJ1-3, with a weak D call TRBD1 (6 bases). The CDR3 extends over 14 amino acids. Trimming shortened V by 7 bases and J by 4 bases, and 14 bases separated the two germline ends. Germline loops: CDR1 LNHDA, CDR2 SQIVND (reference sequence). In DNA, the CDR3 is TGTGCCAGTATCCCCCGGGACATCGGAAACACCATATATTTT. Protein: CASIPRDIGNTIYF. The variable domain in full, completed from reference TRBV19 and TRBJ1-3, reads DGGITQSPKYLFRKEGQNVTLSCEQNLNHDAMYWYRQDPGQGLRLIYYSQIVNDFQKGDIAEGYSVSREKKESFPLTVTSAQKNPTAFYLCASIPRDIGNTIYFGEGSWLTVV.

This rearrangement joins TRBV5-6 to TRBJ2-3; D is unclear. Trimming left V 1 base short and J 2 bases short, with 8 bases between. Germline CDR1 and CDR2: SGHDT and YYEEEE. CDR3 size: 14 residues. The CDR3 nucleotides are TGTGCCAGCAGCTTGCCCCAGGACACAGATACGCAGTATTTT. Residues: CASSLPQDTDTQYF.

The J gene is TRBJ2-4, the V gene TRBV3-1 (or the pseudogene TRBV3-2); weak D call: TRBD1 (5 bases). This CDR3 comprises 16 residues. The germline V and J ends were trimmed by 0 bases and 6 bases, with 15 bases remaining between them. The V gene's germline CDR1 is LGHDT and CDR2 YNNKEL (reference sequence). CDR3 bases: TGTGCCAGCAGCCAAGATCCCTGTAAGGGGTTAAACATTCAGTACTTC. Its translation is CASSQDPCKGLNIQYF.

For the CDR3, the DNA is TGTGCCAGCAGCCGGACTAGGGACGGGGTCCCATACAATGAGCAGTTCTTC. Encoded protein: CASSRTRDGVPYNEQFF. V is TRBV3-1 (or the pseudogene TRBV3-2) and J is TRBJ2-1, with 7 bases aligning to TRBD2. Trimming took 4 bases from V and 4 from J; bases not matched to a gene: 13. Looked up from germline, CDR1 is LGHDT and CDR2 is YNNKEL (reference sequence). There are 17 residues in the CDR3.

The chain links TRBV5-1 to TRBJ2-5; D remains unclear. Per the germline V gene, CDR1 is SGHRS and CDR2 is YFSETQ. The CDR3 contains 15 residues. Trimming left V 2 bases short and J 1 base short, with 12 bases between. For the CDR3, the DNA is TGCGCCAGCAGCTTTGGGCAGGCCCTCCAAGAGACCCAGTACTTC. Its protein product is CASSFGQALQETQYF. Using reference TRBV5-1 and TRBJ2-5 for the parts outside the CDR3, the full variable domain is KAGVTQTPRYLIKTRGQQVTLSCSPISGHRSVSWYQQTPGQGLQFLFEYFSETQRNKGNFPGRFSGRQFSNSRSEMNVSTLELGDSALYLCASSFGQALQETQYFGPGTRLLVL.

The sample holds a few counts of this clone. J is TRBJ1-2 and V is TRBV11-2; the match to TRBD1 covers 7 bases. V was clipped by 2 bases and J by 4 bases; unmatched bases: 1. This CDR3 region has 13 residues. CDR1 and CDR2 from the germline V gene are SGHAT and FQNNGV. CDR3 loop: CASSLRTGYGYTF. The CDR3 nucleotides are TGTGCCAGCAGCTTAAGGACAGGCTATGGCTACACCTTC. The full variable domain, its missing parts supplied by reference TRBV11-2 and TRBJ1-2, is EAGVAQSPRYKIIEKRQSVAFWCNPISGHATLYWYQQILGQGPKLLIQFQNNGVVDDSQLPKDRFSAERLKGVDSTLKIQPAKLEDSAVYLCASSLRTGYGYTFGSGTRLTVV.

V gene TRBV27 combines with J gene TRBJ2-4, with D possibly TRBD2 on 5 matching bases. The V and J ends lost 10 bases and 8 bases respectively, with 18 bases between them. Germline V CDR1 and CDR2: MNHEY, SMNVEV (reference sequence). The length of the CDR3 is 13 residues. The CDR3 nucleotides read TGTGCCATTACAAGTGGGCAGAGGGACATTCAGTACTTC. It yields the protein CAITSGQRDIQYF.

The V and J genes are TRBV29-1 and TRBJ1-1, with TRBD1 identical over 9 bases. Losses at the gene ends were 7 bases for V and 3 bases for J; bases not matched to a gene: 6. The CDR3 length is 13 residues. Looked up from germline, CDR1 is SQVTM and CDR2 is ANQGSEA. CDR3 protein: CSGGQGKDTEAFF. CDR3 coding DNA: TGCAGCGGCGGACAGGGGAAAGACACTGAAGCTTTCTTT.

This chain joins TRBV27 and TRBJ1-6, with D perhaps TRBD1 (5 bases). V was cut by 8 bases and J by 9 bases, with 20 bases left in between. The germline CDR1 and CDR2 sequences are MNHEY and SMNVEV (reference sequence). This CDR3 has 15 amino acids. The DNA for the CDR3 is TGTGCCAGCTCCGGCAAGGGGCCAAGGGGTTCACCCCTCCACTTT. This sequence encodes CASSGKGPRGSPLHF.

This clone was observed a handful of times. The V call is TRBV7-9, the J call TRBJ2-2; D is ambiguous. There are 16 residues in the CDR3. From germline, CDR1 is SEHNR and CDR2 FQNEAQ (reference sequence). V lost 0 bases, J lost 10 bases, and 18 bases lay in between. The CDR3 sequence: CASSLAIDTYKVELFF. As DNA, the CDR3 is TGTGCCAGCAGCTTAGCGATAGACACGTACAAAGTGGAGCTGTTTTTT.

The CDR3 DNA reads TGCGCCAGCAGCTTGGGGGATGAAAGCTGGAGCGGAGATACGCAGTATTTT. Amino acid sequence: CASSLGDESWSGDTQYF. The chain carries TRBV5-1 and TRBJ2-3; possibly TRBD2 for D (5 bases). The CDR3 covers 17 residues. Trimming removed 0 bases at V and 5 bases at J, with 19 bases between. From germline, CDR1 is SGHRS and CDR2 YFSETQ.

This chain connects TRBV18 to TRBJ1-1; 8 nucleotides align to TRBD1. The V and J ends lost 3 bases and 0 bases, in that order; junction bases with no gene match: 6. Germline V lookup: CDR1 KGHSH, CDR2 LQKENI. The CDR3 contains 16 residues. CDR3 region: CASSPGQASMNTEAFF. CDR3 coding DNA: TGTGCCAGCTCACCGGGACAGGCCTCGATGAACACTGAAGCTTTCTTT.

The V call is TRBV27, the J call TRBJ2-1, with 12 bases that match TRBD2. This CDR3 is built from 16 residues. Trimming at V came to 8 bases and at J to 4 bases, leaving 9 bases not matched to a gene. Germline assignment: CDR1 MNHEY and CDR2 SMNVEV (reference sequence). As DNA, the CDR3 is TGTGCCAGCCGCCTCGGACTAGCGGGGCAATACAATGAGCAGTTCTTC. The encoded protein is CASRLGLAGQYNEQFF.

The chain links TRBV18 to TRBJ2-5, with D maybe TRBD1 (6 bases). Germline values: CDR1 KGHSH, CDR2 LQKENI. The CDR3 runs to 13 residues. The V end was cut by 4 bases, the J end by 4 bases, with 10 bases between. CDR3 amino acids: CASSQNRAETQYF. The CDR3 nucleotides are TGTGCCAGCTCACAGAACAGGGCAGAGACCCAGTACTTC.

J is TRBJ1-3 and V is TRBV4-3, with D uncertain. The germline CDR1 and CDR2 sequences are LGHNA and YSLEER. The CDR3 spans 15 residues. V was cut by 4 bases and J by 10 bases, with 20 bases left in between. CDR3 in amino acids: CASSLSEGAFGTIYF. CDR3 DNA: TGCGCCAGCAGCCTGTCGGAGGGAGCCTTTGGAACCATATATTTT.

This rearrangement joins TRBV13 to TRBJ2-7; possible D gene TRBD1, 6 bases. The germline V gene has CDR1 PRHDT and CDR2 FYEKMQ (reference sequence). This CDR3 is built from 17 residues. Trimming left V 4 bases short and J 3 bases short, with 22 bases between. The CDR3 DNA is TGTGCCAGCAGCTCAGGGGCGGGCAGACCCATTAACTACGAGCAGTACTTC. Protein product: CASSSGAGRPINYEQYF.

The chain joins TRBV7-3 to TRBJ2-2; 7 bases map to TRBD1. Trimming took 6 bases from V and 0 from J; bases not matched to a gene: 4. Germline V gives CDR1 SGHTA, CDR2 FQGTGA. The CDR3 contains 15 residues. CDR3 nucleotides: TGTGCCAGCAGTACGGACAGGACGAACACCGGGGAGCTGTTTTTT. This sequence encodes CASSTDRTNTGELFF.

This chain joins TRBV2 and TRBJ2-7; 7 nucleotides line up with TRBD1. Trimming cost V 2 bases and J 2 bases; bases outside gene matches: 0. The CDR3 is 13 amino acids. The V gene's germline CDR1 is SNHLY and CDR2 FYNNEI. In DNA, the CDR3 is TGTGCCAGCAGTGAACAGGGGGCCTACGAGCAGTACTTC. This encodes CASSEQGAYEQYF.

This clone occurred a few times. V is TRBV11-2 and J is TRBJ1-6; TRBD1 matches at 7 bases. CDR3 length: 16 amino acids. Per germline, CDR1 SGHAT and CDR2 FQNNGV. V lost 8 bases to trimming and J lost 10 bases; unmatched junction nucleotides: 17. The CDR3 region has the DNA TGTGCCAGCTTCGTTGAGATCGGACAGGTCAGCTCACCCCTCCACTTT. Translation: CASFVEIGQVSSPLHF.

The chain uses TRBV14 and TRBJ1-4; D is possibly TRBD1 (6 bases). CDR3 length: 16 amino acids. CDR1 and CDR2 from the germline V gene are SGHDN and FVKESK. V was clipped by 1 base and J by 2 bases, with 11 bases between them. DNA for the CDR3: TGTGCCAGCAGCCAAGTCGGACAGTCGACTAATGAAAAACTGTTTTTT. Translation: CASSQVGQSTNEKLFF.

This chain links TRBV6-5 with TRBJ1-2; tentatively, D is TRBD1 (6 bases). This CDR3 contains 12 residues. Germline CDR1 and CDR2: MNHEY and SVGAGI. V was pared by 6 bases and J by 4 bases, with 9 bases between. The CDR3, as DNA: TGTGCCAGCAGGCAAGGGGGCTATGGCTACACCTTC. Its translation is CASRQGGYGYTF.

The chain is built from TRBV28 and TRBJ1-5; D remains ambiguous. Germline V gives CDR1 MDHEN, CDR2 SYDVKM. V was cut by 3 bases and J by 4 bases, with 13 bases left in between. CDR3 size: 15 residues. The CDR3 sequence: CASSLRSLLNQPQHF. DNA of the CDR3: TGTGCCAGCAGTTTGAGGAGTCTCTTGAATCAGCCCCAGCATTTT. Full variable domain (rest looked up from reference TRBV28 and TRBJ1-5): DVKVTQSSRYLVKRTGEKVFLECVQDMDHENMFWYRQDPGLGLRLIYFSYDVKMKEKGDIPEGYSVSREKKERFSLILESASTNQTSMYLCASSLRSLLNQPQHFGDGTRLSIL.

In DNA, the CDR3 is TGTGCCACCAGCAGAGATTTTGTAAGGGGCGGTGGTCAGCCCCAGCATTTT. Amino acid sequence: CATSRDFVRGGGQPQHF. This chain links TRBV15 with TRBJ1-5; D perhaps matches TRBD1 (5 bases). Germline V gene lookup returns CDR1 LNHNV and CDR2 YYDKDF (reference sequence). Between the trimmed V and J ends, which lost 0 bases and 6 bases, there was a span of 18 bases. The CDR3 is made up of 17 amino acids.

V gene TRBV2 combines with J gene TRBJ2-3, with 9 positions matching TRBD1. CDR3 length equals 14 residues. Per the germline V gene, CDR1 is SNHLY and CDR2 is FYNNEI. V shed 10 bases, J shed 2 bases, and the junction held 7 bases outside the gene matches. CDR3 sequence (DNA): TGTGCCAACACTAGGACAGGGGCCACAGATACGCAGTATTTT. This codes for CANTRTGATDTQYF.

The chain has TRBV6-5 and TRBJ1-2, with 8 positions matching TRBD1. Germline loops: CDR1 MNHEY, CDR2 SVGAGI. This CDR3 has 15 amino acids. Losses at the gene ends were 0 bases for V and 8 bases for J; bases not matched to a gene: 8. In DNA form, the CDR3 reads TGTGCCAGCAGTTACTCGGAGACAGGGGCTGGGGGCTACACCTTC. As protein: CASSYSETGAGGYTF.